This is a list of T cell receptor beta chains from one sample in a study of Ad26.COV2.S vaccination and SARS-CoV-2 variants. The data were produced by immunoSEQ multiplex PCR, yet TCRdb's version contains in-frame clones alone and is incomplete. Found here are 400,000 to 450,000 clones, more than 80% of them singletons; the top ten hold approximately 12%. The sequences come from peripheral blood, collected in a trial of Ad26.COV2.S vaccine versus placebo. The receptors were gathered from a person aged 18 to 59 who received the Ad26.COV2.S COVID-19 vaccine or a placebo. Both conserved end residues are part of each CDR3. Size tells how often a clone was seen (once, few, many) or the class of an expanded clone, and some rows leave it out.

TRBV20-1	NA	TRBJ2-1	CSADRGDEQFF
TRBV20-1	NA	TRBJ1-1	CSASFQENTEAFF
TRBV7-8	NA	TRBJ1-1	CASSFAGRAEAFF
TRBV7-6	NA	TRBJ2-3	CASSLKAGGRFLDTQYF
TRBV10-3	NA	TRBJ1-6	CAISEGGQGWNSPLHF
TRBV25-1	once	TRBJ2-2	CASSEYVDTGELFF
TRBV28	NA	TRBJ1-4	CASTHGGRPNEKLFF
TRBV7-9	NA	TRBJ2-7	CASSLGLAGGSYEQYF
TRBV11-3	NA	TRBJ2-1	CASSARLNNEQFF
TRBV28	once	TRBJ1-4	CASSFGAATNEKLFF
TRBV3-1/TRBV3-2	NA	TRBJ2-2	CASSPLGTGVTGELFF
TRBV28	NA	TRBJ2-7	CASRAPPDGDYEQYF
TRBV28	NA	TRBJ2-4	CASSLSPGTSGRLGNIQYF
TRBV6-5	once	TRBJ1-6	CASSYPGGHPSPLHF
TRBV6-1	NA	TRBJ1-1	CASSDRRDTEAFF
TRBV4-1	NA	TRBJ2-3	CASSQVGRVDTQYF
TRBV11-2	NA	TRBJ1-3	CASSRRGVSGNTIYF
TRBV5-4	NA	TRBJ1-2	CASSFRGSAGYTF
TRBV15	NA	TRBJ1-6	CATSSGTGTPGSPLHF
TRBV6-4	few	TRBJ1-6	CASSPTGNDNSPLHF
TRBV24-1	NA	TRBJ2-1	CATSVAQSSYNEQFF
TRBV3-1/TRBV3-2	NA	TRBJ2-1	CASSQSHPEASYNEQFF
TRBV5-1	few	TRBJ2-7	CASSSWTGDYEQYF
TRBV18	NA	TRBJ2-7	CASSPPGPYEQYF
TRBV19	NA	TRBJ1-1	CASIRDRLNTEAFF
TRBV6-5	NA	TRBJ1-1	CASSSQTGWENTEAFF
TRBV12-3/TRBV12-4	NA	TRBJ1-2	CASRLQGTYGYTF
TRBV4-3	NA	TRBJ1-2	CASSQERFAGDGYTF
TRBV28	NA	TRBJ2-2	CASSTAGDNTGELFF
TRBV18	NA	TRBJ2-7	CASSPGVSNEQYF
TRBV18	NA	TRBJ1-1	CASSPGLKALDTEAFF
TRBV6-6	NA	TRBJ1-4	CASSYQGVGEKLFF
TRBV6-1	NA	TRBJ2-7	CASSRGLAGDGEQYF
TRBV5-4	NA	TRBJ2-4	CASSARGNIQYF
TRBV5-6	few	TRBJ2-7	CASSLQAGHEQYF
TRBV7-6	NA	TRBJ2-7	CASSLSGGQGTFYEQYF
TRBV20-1	NA	TRBJ2-3	CSAATDTQYF
TRBV29-1	NA	TRBJ2-3	CSVERPEAQPSTDTQYF
TRBV19	NA	TRBJ1-1	CASSPTGASTEAFF
TRBV9	NA	TRBJ2-7	CASSPHWGPTYEQYF
TRBV10-2	NA	TRBJ1-1	CASRIPGQGLLGTEAFF
TRBV6-6	NA	TRBJ2-2	CASSRAGLAGNTGELFF
TRBV19	NA	TRBJ1-1	CASSLISGGATEAFF
TRBV27	NA	TRBJ2-7	CASSSPGQGKVAYF
TRBV27	NA	TRBJ2-5	CASSTHEGGTQYF
TRBV20-1	NA	TRBJ1-4	CSASKGLDEKLFF
TRBV6-5	once	TRBJ1-6	CASSYLAGRVLRPLHF
TRBV28	NA	TRBJ2-3	CASSLPSTDTQYF
TRBV30	few	TRBJ1-5	CAWSVRGGPQPQHF
TRBV19	NA	TRBJ1-6	CASSTGTSYSPLHF
TRBV6-5	NA	TRBJ2-7	CASRPGTGLSYEQYF
TRBV18	NA	TRBJ1-1	CASSPPSHSGGAFF